This T cell receptor beta chain was recovered during a study of cytomegalovirus exposure and HLA in healthy donors. V gave up 4 bases and J gave up 4 bases; unmatched junction bases: 7. Per the germline V gene, CDR1 is SGHRS and CDR2 is YFSETQ. The CDR3 has 14 residues. This clone was found many times. Its target is not known. Study outcomes and limitations: A list of 164 TCR beta chains associated with cytomegalovirus was given. A later analysis revealed that TCR association rates differed between HLA loci, peaking at DRB1 and bottoming out at HLA-C.

The PCR made use of 60 Vbeta and 13 Jbeta primers. Generated by immunoSEQ multiplex PCR, the TCRdb table keeps only in-frame clones and is missing some. The repertoire consists of 150,000 to 200,000 clones, with over 75% occurring once and the leading ten covering 9.3%. The chain recombines TRBV5-1 with TRBJ1-1, with TRBD1 matching 7 bases. This TCR was recovered from a man between 18 and 35 years old in good health and CMV-seropositive. The source material was PBMCs. CDR3 residues: CASSRLQGSTEAFF. Here the CDR3 DNA reads TGCGCCAGCAGCCGCTTACAGGGGAGCACTGAAGCTTTCTTT.